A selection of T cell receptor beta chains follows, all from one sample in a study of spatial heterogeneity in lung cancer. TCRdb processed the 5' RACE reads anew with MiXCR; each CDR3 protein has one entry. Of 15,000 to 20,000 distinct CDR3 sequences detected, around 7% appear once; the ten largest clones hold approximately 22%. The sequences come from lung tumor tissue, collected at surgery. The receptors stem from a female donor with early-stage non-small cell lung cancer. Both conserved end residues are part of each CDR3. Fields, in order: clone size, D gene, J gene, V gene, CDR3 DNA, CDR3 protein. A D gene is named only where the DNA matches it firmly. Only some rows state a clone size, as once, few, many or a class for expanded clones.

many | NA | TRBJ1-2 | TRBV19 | TGTGCCAGTAGTATCTATGGCTACACCTTC | CASSIYGYTF
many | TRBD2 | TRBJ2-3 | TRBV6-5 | TGTGCCAGCAGTCAGCGGGGGGGCGGAGATACGCAGTATTTT | CASSQRGGGDTQYF
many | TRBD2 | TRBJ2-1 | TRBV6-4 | TGTGCCAGCAGTGAAGCGGGGGGGCATTACAATGAGCAGTTCTTC | CASSEAGGHYNEQFF
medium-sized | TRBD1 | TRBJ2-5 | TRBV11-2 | TGTGCCAGCAGCTTAGGGAAAGGACAGGTGTACCAAGAGACCCAGTACTTC | CASSLGKGQVYQETQYF
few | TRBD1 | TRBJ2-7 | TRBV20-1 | TGCAGTGCTAGCACGACAGGGGTCTACGAGCAGTACTTC | CSASTTGVYEQYF
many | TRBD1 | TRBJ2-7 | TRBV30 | TGTGCCTGGAGTCCCGGGACAGACTACGAGCAGTACTTC | CAWSPGTDYEQYF
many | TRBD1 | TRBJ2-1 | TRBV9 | TGTGCCAGCAGCGTAGACCCCCCCCCAGGGGGCGATGAGCAGTTCTTC | CASSVDPPPGGDEQFF
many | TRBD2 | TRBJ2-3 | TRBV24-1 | TGTGCCACCAGTAACAAAGGGCTAGCGGGGGGCCAAAGCACAGATACGCAGTATTTT | CATSNKGLAGGQSTDTQYF
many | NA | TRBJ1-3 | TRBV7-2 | TGTGCCAGCAGCCCGACTGGAAACACCATATATTTT | CASSPTGNTIYF
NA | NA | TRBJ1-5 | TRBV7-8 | TGTGCCAGCTCCGTAGGGACGCTTAGCAATCAGCCCCAGCATTTT | CASSVGTLSNQPQHF
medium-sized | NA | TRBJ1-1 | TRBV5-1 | TGCGCCAGCAGCTTGGATCAGGGAAACACTGAAGCTTTCTTT | CASSLDQGNTEAFF
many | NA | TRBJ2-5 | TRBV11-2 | TGTGCCAGCGCCAAACTCGGGGGCGAGACCCAGTACTTC | CASAKLGGETQYF
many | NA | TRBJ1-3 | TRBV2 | TGTGCCAGCAGCGCTACAAGGCCCCACGGAAACACCATATATTTT | CASSATRPHGNTIYF
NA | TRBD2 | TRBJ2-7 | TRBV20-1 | TGCAGTGCTAGACCCCAAATAGCGGGGCTCTCCTACGAGCAGTACTTC | CSARPQIAGLSYEQYF
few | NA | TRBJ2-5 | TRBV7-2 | TGTGCCAGCAGCTTAACCGCGGTCCGGGAGACCCAGTACTTC | CASSLTAVRETQYF
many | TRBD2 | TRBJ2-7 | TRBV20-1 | TGCAGTGCCAGACTAGCGGGGACCTACGAGCAGTACTTC | CSARLAGTYEQYF
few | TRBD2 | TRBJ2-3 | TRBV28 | TGTGCCAGCAGTTCCCAGGCGGGGGTCACAGATACGCAGTATTTT | CASSSQAGVTDTQYF
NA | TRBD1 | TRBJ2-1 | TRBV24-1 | TGTGCCACCAGTGAAGGTGGGACAGGGATGGGCGATGAGCAGTTCTTC | CATSEGGTGMGDEQFF
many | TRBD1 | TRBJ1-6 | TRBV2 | TGTGCCAGCAGCCCGGACAGGGGGAATTCACCCCTCCACTTT | CASSPDRGNSPLHF
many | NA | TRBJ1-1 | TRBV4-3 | TGCGCCAGCAGCCAAGATCGTGGAGGGAACACTGAAGCTTTCTTT | CASSQDRGGNTEAFF
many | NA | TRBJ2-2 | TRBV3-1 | TGTGCCAGCAGCCAAAGTCCTGGGGCAGGCGAGCTGTTTTTT | CASSQSPGAGELFF
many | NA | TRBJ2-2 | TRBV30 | TGTGCCTGGAGTCCTGACACCGGGGAGCTGTTTTTT | CAWSPDTGELFF
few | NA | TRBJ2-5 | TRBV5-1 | TGCGCCAGCAGACAGGGTCGGGAGACCCAGTACTTC | CASRQGRETQYF
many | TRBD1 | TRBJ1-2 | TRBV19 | TGTGCCAGTAGAAGGAGACAGGGGGACGGCTATGGCTACACCTTC | CASRRRQGDGYGYTF
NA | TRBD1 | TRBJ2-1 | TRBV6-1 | TGTGCCAGCACATGGACAGGTAGCTCCTACAATGAGCAGTTCTTC | CASTWTGSSYNEQFF
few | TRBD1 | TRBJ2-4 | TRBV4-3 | TGCGCCAGCAGCGAAGTACAGGGGCACCAAGGTACCAAAAACATTCAGTACTTC | CASSEVQGHQGTKNIQYF
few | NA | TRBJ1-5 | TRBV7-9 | TGTGCCAGCAGCCCTAGGTCGGGGGCCCAGCCCCAGCATTTT | CASSPRSGAQPQHF
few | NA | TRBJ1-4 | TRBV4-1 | TGCGCCAGCAGCCAAGAATGGACAGATAATCACCTGTTTTTT | CASSQEWTDNHLFF
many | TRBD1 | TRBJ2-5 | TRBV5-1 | TGCGCCAGCAGACTTACAGGGGGCCCTCGGGGAGGGGAGACCCAGTACTTC | CASRLTGGPRGGETQYF
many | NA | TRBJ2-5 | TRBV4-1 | TGCGCCAGCAGCCAAGGTGGACTTCAAGAGACCCAGTACTTC | CASSQGGLQETQYF
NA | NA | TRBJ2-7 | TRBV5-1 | TGCGCCAGCAGCTTGGGAGGGGGTTCGTGGGAGCAGTACTTC | CASSLGGGSWEQYF
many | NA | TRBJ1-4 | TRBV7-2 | TGTGCCAGCAGCTTAGGAACACAGAAACTTGAAAAACTGTTTTTT | CASSLGTQKLEKLFF
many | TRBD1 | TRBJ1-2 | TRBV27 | TGTGCCAGCAGTACGCGGACAGGGCAGGGCTATTTCTATGGCTACACCTTC | CASSTRTGQGYFYGYTF
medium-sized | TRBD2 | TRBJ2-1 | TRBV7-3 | TGTGCCAGCAGTCCTAGCGGGGGGGCCTACAATGAGCAGTTCTTC | CASSPSGGAYNEQFF
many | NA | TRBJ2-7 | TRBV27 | TGTGCCAGCAGCTCTCCCCCCGGGCGGGGAAGAACCTCCTACGAGCAGTACTTC | CASSSPPGRGRTSYEQYF
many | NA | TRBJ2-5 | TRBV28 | TGTGCCAGCAGTTTAGACGGGTTAAAAGAGACCCAGTACTTC | CASSLDGLKETQYF
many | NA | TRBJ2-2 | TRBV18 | TGTGCCAGCTCGCCCCTGGACCAAAACACCGGGGAGCTGTTTTTT | CASSPLDQNTGELFF
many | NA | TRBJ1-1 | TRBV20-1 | TGCAGTGCTAGTTCTAACAGGGTGGGTAACACTGAAGCTTTCTTT | CSASSNRVGNTEAFF
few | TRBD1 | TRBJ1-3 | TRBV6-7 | TGTGCCAGTGTTACAACAGGGGAGAGAGGAAACACCATATATTTT | CASVTTGERGNTIYF
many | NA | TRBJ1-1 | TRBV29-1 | TGCAGCGTTGAAGATCCCTTGGTAGGCTATTGGACTGAAGCTTTCTTT | CSVEDPLVGYWTEAFF
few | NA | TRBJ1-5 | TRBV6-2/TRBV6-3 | TGTGCCAGCAGTTTGGGGCAGGGGAAGCAGCCCCAGCATTTT | CASSLGQGKQPQHF
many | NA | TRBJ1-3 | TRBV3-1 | TGTGCCAGCAGCTACGGGCTCCTGAGCTCTGGAAACACCATATATTTT | CASSYGLLSSGNTIYF
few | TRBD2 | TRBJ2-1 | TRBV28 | TGTGCCAGCAGTTTAGGGACTAGCGGGGGGGCCGGAGAGCAGTTCTTC | CASSLGTSGGAGEQFF
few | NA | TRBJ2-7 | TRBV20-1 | TGCAGTCCCGCCCGGAGCGAGCAGTACTTC | CSPARSEQYF
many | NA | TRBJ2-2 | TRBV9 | TGTGCCAGCAGCCCGAGGGACTCCATGAACACCGGGGAGCTGTTTTTT | CASSPRDSMNTGELFF
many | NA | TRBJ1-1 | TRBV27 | TGTGCCAGCAGTTTTAATGAGGACCTGAACACTGAAGCTTTCTTT | CASSFNEDLNTEAFF
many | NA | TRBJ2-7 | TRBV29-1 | TGCAGCGTCGGACGGGAAACCTACGAGCAGTACTTC | CSVGRETYEQYF
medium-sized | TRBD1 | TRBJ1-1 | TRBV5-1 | TGCGCCAGCAGCTACGGACAGGGCACTGAAGCTTTCTTT | CASSYGQGTEAFF
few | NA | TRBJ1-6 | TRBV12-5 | TGTGCTAGCAATCAGGGAGATAATTCACCCCTCCACTTT | CASNQGDNSPLHF
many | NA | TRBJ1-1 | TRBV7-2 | TGTGCCAGCAGCTCGAAGGGCGAAGGGGCTGAAGCTTTCTTT | CASSSKGEGAEAFF
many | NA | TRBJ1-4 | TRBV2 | TGTGCCAGCAGTGAAGAGGGCGCGTCTTATGAAAAACTGTTTTTT | CASSEEGASYEKLFF
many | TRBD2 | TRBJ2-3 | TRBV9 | TGTGCCAGCAGCCCCCGGGGGCGGGGGGATCAGGGGACGCAGTATTTT | CASSPRGRGDQGTQYF
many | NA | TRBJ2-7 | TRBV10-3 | TGTGCCATCAGTGAGTCCGTTGGGGGGTACGAGCAGTACTTC | CAISESVGGYEQYF
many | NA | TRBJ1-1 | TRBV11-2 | TGTGCCAGCAGCTTAGTGGCGGGGGCTGTTGGAGCTTTCTTT | CASSLVAGAVGAFF
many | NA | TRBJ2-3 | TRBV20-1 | TGCAGTGCTAGAGTTGTGGGCACAGGGCTTACGCAGTATTTT | CSARVVGTGLTQYF
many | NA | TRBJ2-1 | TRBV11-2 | TGTGCCAGCAGCCCCAACTACAATGAGCAGTTCTTC | CASSPNYNEQFF
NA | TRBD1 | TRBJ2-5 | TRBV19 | TGTGCCAGTAGACCCCGGACAGGGGGCGAGAAGACCCAGTACTTC | CASRPRTGGEKTQYF
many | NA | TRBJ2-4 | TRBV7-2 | TGTGCCAGCAGCCTGTCCGGGGGAGTAGCCAAAAACATTCAGTACTTC | CASSLSGGVAKNIQYF
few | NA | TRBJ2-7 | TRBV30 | TGTGCCTGGCGGAAGGGGGGACCCGGCGAGCAGTACTTC | CAWRKGGPGEQYF